Listed below are T cell receptor beta chains from one sample, sequenced in a study of T-cell memory formation after mild COVID-19. TCRdb re-called the 5' RACE reads with MiXCR, one entry per CDR3 protein. The sample lists approximately 450,000 distinct CDR3 sequences, roughly 18% occurring once. Sample: PBMCs or a T cell subset sorted from them (not recorded which). The receptor set was obtained from an adult woman who had mild COVID-19 (a few samples of this study predate the infection). Cell type and time point are not known. CDR3s include the opening cysteine and the closing phenylalanine or tryptophan. The D gene is left open where the match is weak. Rows may omit the clone size; those that give it use once, few, many or a size class.

abundance,v_gene,j_gene,d_gene,CDR3aa,CDR3nt
many,TRBV4-3,TRBJ2-1,NA,CASSQDGVRYNEQFF,TGCGCCAGCAGCCAAGATGGGGTGCGTTACAATGAGCAGTTCTTC
few,TRBV30,TRBJ2-7,NA,CAWIGGNYEQYF,TGTGCCTGGATAGGCGGAAACTACGAGCAGTACTTC
NA,TRBV7-6,TRBJ1-5,TRBD1,CASSPRTGTNQPQHF,TGTGCCAGCAGCCCTAGGACAGGGACTAATCAGCCCCAGCATTTT
NA,TRBV24-1,TRBJ1-1,TRBD1,CATSENCHRNTGGAFF,TGTGCCACCAGTGAAAACTGCCACAGAAACACAGGGGGAGCTTTCTTT
NA,TRBV11-2,TRBJ2-7,NA,CASSLGWRAGYEQYF,TGTGCCAGCAGCTTAGGATGGAGGGCCGGCTACGAGCAGTACTTC
NA,TRBV12-3/TRBV12-4,TRBJ1-1,TRBD1,CASSLAWTGGSSEAFF,TGTGCCAGCAGTTTGGCCTGGACAGGGGGGTCGAGTGAAGCTTTCTTT
NA,TRBV20-1,TRBJ2-5,TRBD2,CSADIAGGGETQYF,TGCAGTGCTGACATAGCGGGAGGGGGGGAAACCCAGTACTTC
many,TRBV6-2/TRBV6-3,TRBJ1-6,NA,CASSRRPGGNSPLHF,TGTGCCAGCAGCCGCCGTCCCGGCGGTAATTCACCCCTCCACTTT
few,TRBV14,TRBJ2-7,NA,CASSLGLKYEQYF,TGTGCCAGCAGCCTGGGACTCAAATACGAGCAGTACTTC
NA,TRBV12-5,TRBJ2-2,NA,CASGLRQGNTGELFF,TGTGCTAGTGGTTTGAGGCAGGGGAACACCGGGGAGCTGTTTTTT
NA,TRBV3-1,TRBJ2-3,TRBD2,CASSHPGLAGDTQYF,TGTGCCAGCAGCCATCCGGGACTAGCGGGGGATACGCAGTATTTT
NA,TRBV4-2,TRBJ2-7,TRBD2,CASSHSGNSYEQYF,TGTGCCAGCAGCCATAGCGGGAACTCCTACGAGCAGTACTTC
few,TRBV15,TRBJ1-2,NA,CATSRGVQGVGDYGYTF,TGTGCCACCAGCAGAGGCGTCCAGGGCGTGGGCGACTATGGCTACACCTTC
few,TRBV11-2,TRBJ2-1,NA,CASSFALVQFF,TGTGCCAGCAGCTTCGCCTTGGTGCAGTTCTTC
NA,TRBV2,TRBJ1-5,NA,CASSRDVDQPQHF,TGTGCCAGCAGTCGGGACGTAGATCAGCCCCAGCATTTT
few,TRBV7-6,TRBJ2-1,TRBD1,CASSSSRDSSYNEQFF,TGTGCCAGCAGCTCTAGCCGGGACAGCTCCTACAATGAGCAGTTCTTC
NA,TRBV10-3,TRBJ2-7,NA,CAISGTGYEQYF,TGTGCCATCAGTGGTACAGGGTACGAGCAGTACTTC
NA,TRBV5-1,TRBJ2-2,TRBD2,CASSFSTSGKNTGELFF,TGCGCCAGCAGCTTCAGTACCAGCGGGAAGAACACCGGGGAGCTGTTTTTT
few,TRBV29-1,TRBJ2-7,NA,CSVEDGSYEQYF,TGCAGCGTTGAAGACGGATCCTACGAGCAGTACTTC